These 15 T cell receptor beta chains came from one sample sequenced in a study of radiotherapy plus CTLA-4 blockade in lung cancer. Clones were sequenced by immunoSEQ multiplex PCR, and TCRdb holds only the in-frame ones, with some missing. The sample comprises around 99,000 clones, around nine tenths of which are singletons, and roughly 4.9% rests with the top ten. Here the sequenced sample was peripheral blood, taken from a patient treated with radiotherapy plus ipilimumab. Receptors originate from a human donor with non-small cell lung cancer that progressed on radiotherapy plus ipilimumab.

The CDR3 sequence is CASSLAQGAADTQYF. Written as DNA, the CDR3 is TGTGCCAGCAGCCTAGCTCAGGGCGCAGCAGATACGCAGTATTTT. The chain combines TRBV9 with TRBJ2-3, with D perhaps matching TRBD1 or TRBD2 (5 bases each). CDR1 is SGDLS, CDR2 YYNGEE, per germline. V lost 4 bases and J lost 4, with 16 bases in between. This CDR3 has 15 residues.

This clone showed up just once. CDR3: CSVEGIEAFF. The CDR3, as DNA: TGCAGCGTTGAGGGCATAGAAGCTTTCTTT. The J gene is TRBJ1-1, the V gene TRBV29-1; D is unclear. V lost 3 bases and J lost 8, with 7 bases in between. Germline loops: CDR1 SQVTM, CDR2 ANQGSEA. This CDR3 comprises 10 residues. The whole variable domain, filled in from reference TRBV29-1 and TRBJ1-1, reads SAVISQKPSRDICQRGTSLTIQCQVDSQVTMMFWYRQQPGQSLTLIATANQGSEATYESGFVIDKFPISRPNLTFSTLTVSNMSPEDSSIYLCSVEGIEAFFGQGTRLTVV.

The chain recombines TRBV18 with TRBJ1-2, with a tentative D call TRBD1 (6 bases). This CDR3 is built from 13 residues. Germline V lookup: CDR1 KGHSH, CDR2 LQKENI. The germline V and J ends were trimmed by 3 bases and 7 bases, with 12 bases remaining between them. The CDR3 region is CASSPDRTAGYTF. The CDR3 bases are TGTGCCAGCTCACCTGACAGGACCGCTGGCTACACCTTC.

The chain is built from TRBV2 and TRBJ1-1; unclear D gene. This CDR3 comprises 14 residues. Germline lookup yields CDR1 SNHLY and CDR2 FYNNEI. Trimming cost V 4 bases and J 5 bases, with 14 bases left between them. The CDR3 nucleotides read TGTGCCAGCAGTGTCCTGGGTATCGGGACTGAAGCTTTCTTT. This codes for CASSVLGIGTEAFF. The full variable domain, rest sourced from reference TRBV2 and TRBJ1-1, is EPEVTQTPSHQVTQMGQEVILRCVPISNHLYFYWYRQILGQKVEFLVSFYNNEISEKSEIFDDQFSVERPDGSNFTLKIRSTKLEDSAMYFCASSVLGIGTEAFFGQGTRLTVV.

The chain is built from TRBV5-4 and TRBJ2-5; D may be TRBD1 (6 bases). Looked up from germline, CDR1 is SGHNT and CDR2 is YYREEE (reference sequence). V was clipped by 2 bases and J by 5 bases, with 10 bases between them. The CDR3 sequence is 13 residues long. CDR3: CASSFRGGETQYF. The CDR3 DNA sequence: TGTGCCAGCAGCTTCAGGGGTGGGGAGACCCAGTACTTC.

V and J are TRBV6-1 and TRBJ2-5; tentatively, D is TRBD2 (6 bases). The germline V gene encodes CDR1 MNHNS and CDR2 SASEGT. There are 14 residues in the CDR3. The V end was cut by 8 bases, the J end by 4 bases, with 17 bases between. CDR3 bases: TGTGCCAGCTGCCCCGGCGGGGACGGAGAGACCCAGTACTTC. The encoded protein is CASCPGGDGETQYF.

The chain is built from TRBV9 and TRBJ2-1; D may be TRBD1 (5 bases). V gave up 0 bases and J gave up 8 bases, with 12 bases separating them. There are 14 residues in the CDR3. Germline V lookup: CDR1 SGDLS, CDR2 YYNGEE. The CDR3 reads CASSVAGAVDEQFF. CDR3 in DNA: TGTGCCAGCAGCGTAGCTGGGGCTGTTGATGAGCAGTTCTTC.

The V and J genes are TRBV5-5 and TRBJ2-2; the D gene is possibly TRBD2 (5 bases). CDR1 is SGHKS, CDR2 YYEKEE, per germline (reference sequence). V was pared by 0 bases and J by 6 bases, with 12 bases between. The CDR3 spans 15 residues. CDR3 amino acids: CASSLETLASGELFF. The CDR3 DNA is TGTGCCAGCAGCTTGGAAACCCTAGCTTCCGGGGAGCTGTTTTTT. The full variable domain, completed using reference TRBV5-5 and TRBJ2-2, is DAGVTQSPTHLIKTRGQQVTLRCSPISGHKSVSWYQQVLGQGPQFIFQYYEKEERGRGNFPDRFSARQFPNYSSELNVNALLLGDSALYLCASSLETLASGELFFGEGSRLTVL.

This clone showed up just once. The V call is TRBV6-5, the J call TRBJ2-1; 11 nucleotides match TRBD2. This CDR3 has 15 residues. The germline V gene has CDR1 MNHEY and CDR2 SVGAGI. V trimming: 6 bases; J trimming: 8 bases; junction bases outside the gene matches: 9. The CDR3 region has the DNA TGTGCCAGCAGCGTTAGCGGGAGGGGTAGGGATGAGCAGTTCTTC. Translated, it gives CASSVSGRGRDEQFF.

The V gene is TRBV5-1, the J gene TRBJ2-7, with D maybe TRBD2 (6 bases). The V and J ends lost 0 bases and 2 bases respectively, with 9 bases between them. Germline V gene data show CDR1 as SGHRS and CDR2 as YFSETQ. The CDR3 length is 14 residues. The CDR3, as DNA: TGCGCCAGCAGCTTGGGACTAGGCACCTACGAGCAGTACTTC. As protein: CASSLGLGTYEQYF.

The V call is TRBV28, the J call TRBJ1-5; the D gene is possibly TRBD1 (6 bases). Trimming took off 8 bases at V and 4 bases at J, with 12 bases between the two ends. Germline V gene lookup returns CDR1 MDHEN and CDR2 SYDVKM. This CDR3 contains 13 residues. The CDR3 reads CASGQNFNQPQHF. The CDR3 DNA is TGTGCCAGCGGACAGAATTTTAATCAGCCCCAGCATTTT.

V gene TRBV13 combines with J gene TRBJ1-1, with no clear D. CDR1 PRHDT and CDR2 FYEKMQ come from the germline V gene (reference sequence). CDR3 size: 14 residues. Trimming took off 5 bases at V and 1 base at J, with 11 bases between the two ends. Written as DNA, the CDR3 is TGTGCCAGCAGCCTGGTCGGCGGGAACACTGAAGCTTTCTTT. Protein product: CASSLVGGNTEAFF.

The DNA of the CDR3 is TGTGCCACCAGCAGCCTACTAGCGGGACTAGCCAAAAACATTCAGTACTTC. Translated: CATSSLLAGLAKNIQYF. This chain links TRBV15 with TRBJ2-4; 10 nucleotides match TRBD2. The germline V gene encodes CDR1 LNHNV and CDR2 YYDKDF (reference sequence). Germline trimming cut 3 bases from V and 0 bases from J; bases unmatched to any gene: 5. The CDR3 runs to 17 residues. The full variable domain, completed using reference TRBV15 and TRBJ2-4, is DAMVIQNPRYQVTQFGKPVTLSCSQTLNHNVMYWYQQKSSQAPKLLFHYYDKDFNNEADTPDNFQSRRPNTSFCFLDIRSPGLGDTAMYLCATSSLLAGLAKNIQYFGAGTRLSVL.

The V and J genes are TRBV4-1 and TRBJ2-1; 8 bases are shared with TRBD2. Germline lookup yields CDR1 MGHRA and CDR2 YSYEKL. Trimming took 2 bases from V and 9 from J; bases not matched to a gene: 6. This CDR3 is 14 amino acids long. CDR3 DNA sequence: TGCGCCAGCAGCCAACCCGGGACTAGGGGTGAGCAGTTCTTC. As protein: CASSQPGTRGEQFF.

J is TRBJ2-3 and V is TRBV11-2; 10 bases fit TRBD2. The V and J ends lost 4 bases and 6 bases, in that order; junction bases with no gene match: 4. Germline V gene data show CDR1 as SGHAT and CDR2 as FQNNGV. This CDR3 is built from 14 residues. The CDR3 nucleotides read TGTGCCAGCAGCTCGTTGACTAGCGGGGATACGCAGTATTTT. Its translation is CASSSLTSGDTQYF.